This T cell receptor beta chain came from a study of blood T cell repertoires in COVID-19. Clones were sequenced by immunoSEQ multiplex PCR, and TCRdb holds only the in-frame ones, with some missing. The repertoire holds about 180,000 clones, with approximately 80% as singletons. The sequence was collected from a man aged 60 to 75 who had been exposed to COVID-19. Sequencing used PBMCs or T cells enriched from blood (not recorded which).

The CDR3: CAWSVIGEMREQYF. DNA for the CDR3: TGTGCCTGGAGTGTCATCGGGGAAATGCGCGAGCAGTACTTC. The gene calls are TRBV30 and TRBJ2-7, with D tentatively TRBD2 (5 bases). Trimming stripped 0 bases from V and 6 bases from J, with 15 bases between. There are 14 residues in the CDR3. Germline V gene sequence: CDR1 GTSNPN, CDR2 SVGIG (reference sequence).